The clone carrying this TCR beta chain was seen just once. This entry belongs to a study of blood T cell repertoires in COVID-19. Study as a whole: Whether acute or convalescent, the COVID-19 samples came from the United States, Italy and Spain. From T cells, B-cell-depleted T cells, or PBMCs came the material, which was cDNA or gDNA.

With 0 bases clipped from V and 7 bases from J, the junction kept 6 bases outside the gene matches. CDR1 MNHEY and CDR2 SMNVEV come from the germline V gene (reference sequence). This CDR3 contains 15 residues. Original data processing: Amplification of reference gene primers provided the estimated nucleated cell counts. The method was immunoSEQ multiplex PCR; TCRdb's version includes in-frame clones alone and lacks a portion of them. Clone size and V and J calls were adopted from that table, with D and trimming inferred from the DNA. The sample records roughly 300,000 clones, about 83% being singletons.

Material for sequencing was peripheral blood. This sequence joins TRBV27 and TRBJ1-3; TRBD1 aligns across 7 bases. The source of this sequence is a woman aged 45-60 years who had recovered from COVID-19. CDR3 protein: CASSLSTGAANTIYF. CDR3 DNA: TGTGCCAGCAGTTTATCTACAGGGGCGGCGAACACCATATATTTT.